The 10 T cell receptor beta chains listed next were all sequenced from one sample in a study of vaccination and CD4 T cells after COVID-19. Scientists ran DNA taken from cultured CD4+ T cells through the Oncomine TCR Beta short-read assay for sequencing. TCRdb used MiXCR to reprocess the PCR reads, holding one entry per CDR3 protein. Counted here are almost 6,000 distinct CDR3 sequences, more than 50% occurring once; the ten biggest clones make up around a fifth. These receptors lack a known antigen. Treatment in this sample: roughly ten-day PBMC culture with coronavirus spike peptide pools or control peptides (ViraFEST assay). Sequencing was performed on CD4+ T cells from blood, cultured in vitro. Every receptor here comes from a human donor who had recovered from COVID-19.

This chain links TRBV5-1 with TRBJ2-7, with no clear D. The ends were cut back, 4 bases at V and 3 bases at J, with 14 bases in the middle. This CDR3 comprises 14 residues. Germline V gene sequence: CDR1 SGHRS, CDR2 YFSETQ. CDR3 nucleotides: TGCGCCAGCAGCCCGGGTCTAGTAGACTACGAGCAGTACTTC. As protein: CASSPGLVDYEQYF.

The rearrangement joins TRBV6-5 to TRBJ2-2, with D perhaps matching TRBD1 (6 bases). Trimming pared 2 bases from V and 0 bases from J, leaving 13 bases between. The CDR3 loop spans 17 amino acids. Germline loops: CDR1 MNHEY, CDR2 SVGAGI. CDR3: CASSYGQSFANTGELFF. CDR3 bases: TGTGCCAGCAGTTACGGACAGTCTTTCGCGAACACCGGGGAGCTGTTTTTT.

Within the sample, this clonotype is large (0.1 to 1%). The chain employs TRBV28 and TRBJ2-2, with 8 bases identical to TRBD2. The V gene end was trimmed by 3 bases and the J gene end by 8 bases; junction bases not matched to a gene: 11. There are 16 residues in the CDR3. Per germline, CDR1 MDHEN and CDR2 SYDVKM. CDR3 in amino acids: CASSFVAAGGGGELFF. CDR3 coding DNA: TGTGCCAGCAGTTTTGTCGCGGCGGGAGGCGGAGGGGAGCTGTTTTTT.

This clonotype was seen only a few times. The junction and the germline gene differ at one end; a read error may be behind it. The gene calls are TRBV28 and TRBJ1-1; 8 positions match TRBD1. Germline-derived CDR1 and CDR2 are MDHEN and SYDVKM. CDR3 length: 15 amino acids. CDR3 bases: TGTGCCAGCAGTATATGGACAGGGATGAACACTGAAGCTTTCTTT. It yields the protein CASSIWTGMNTEAFF.

This clonotype was seen just once. The chain is built from TRBV4-2 and TRBJ2-7, with TRBD2 as a possible D gene (5 bases). The germline V gene encodes CDR1 LGHNA and CDR2 YNFKEQ. Trimming stripped 0 bases from V and 2 bases from J, with 14 bases between. The CDR3 extends over 16 amino acids. Here the CDR3 reads CASSQDGQAGAYEQYF. CDR3 coding DNA: TGTGCCAGCAGCCAAGATGGTCAGGCCGGGGCCTACGAGCAGTACTTC.

This rearrangement joins TRBV27 to TRBJ2-7, with D perhaps TRBD2 (5 bases). Germline V CDR1 and CDR2: MNHEY, SMNVEV (reference sequence). V was shortened by 4 bases and J by 0 bases, with 13 bases between the two germline ends. The CDR3 covers 15 residues. CDR3 DNA sequence: TGTGCCAGCAGTTCCCGAGCGGCTAGCTCCTACGAGCAGTACTTC. Protein: CASSSRAASSYEQYF.

The chain carries TRBV24-1 and TRBJ1-2, with D maybe TRBD1 (5 bases). V lost 8 bases and J lost 7, with 22 bases in between. Germline assignment: CDR1 KGHDR and CDR2 SFDVKD. CDR3 length: 15 amino acids. CDR3 nucleotides: TGTGCCACCACTGGTTGGGGACGGCCCAGGCGTGGCTACACCTTC. The encoded protein is CATTGWGRPRRGYTF.

The V and J genes are TRBV30 and TRBJ1-2, with TRBD1 as a possible D gene (5 bases). The germline gives CDR1 GTSNPN, CDR2 SVGIG (reference sequence). Trimming cost V 1 base and J 4 bases, with 10 bases left between them. The CDR3 runs to 13 residues. CDR3 residues: CAWSGGKLYGYTF. DNA of the CDR3: TGTGCCTGGAGTGGGGGGAAGCTCTATGGCTACACCTTC.

V usage is TRBV7-9 and J usage is TRBJ1-1; no reliable D call. The V gene lost 2 bases and the J gene lost 4 bases, with 8 bases spanning the gap. Germline CDR1 SEHNR, CDR2 FQNEAQ (reference sequence). This CDR3 region has 13 residues. The CDR3, as DNA: TGTGCCAGCAGCTTATCGTTAGCCACTGAAGCTTTCTTT. Translating it yields CASSLSLATEAFF. Full variable domain (remainder filled in from reference TRBV7-9 and TRBJ1-1): DTGVSQNPRHKITKRGQNVTFRCDPISEHNRLYWYRQTLGQGPEFLTYFQNEAQLEKSRLLSDRFSAERPKGSFSTLEIQRTEQGDSAMYLCASSLSLATEAFFGQGTRLTVV.

This clonotype was picked up a small number of times. This chain connects TRBV6-1 to TRBJ1-5; no firm D call. This CDR3 contains 13 residues. Germline values: CDR1 MNHNS, CDR2 SASEGT. V dropped 6 bases and J dropped 0 bases, with 6 bases sitting between them. CDR3 region: CASRAYSNQPQHF. As DNA, the CDR3 is TGTGCCAGCAGAGCCTATAGCAATCAGCCCCAGCATTTT.